There are a few counts of the clone carrying this T cell receptor beta chain. Time point indicated: sample taken at primary tumor resection. Whole RNA obtained from tumor, nontumor lung or frozen PBMC underwent sequencing without sorting. Patients with untreated early-stage non-small cell lung cancer, numbering 55 to 75, were the donors. CDR1 is SGDLS and CDR2 is YYNGEE in the germline V gene. The V gene lost 4 bases and the J gene lost 3 bases, with 16 bases spanning the gap. The CDR3 runs 15 residues. This entry is derived from a study of spatial heterogeneity in lung cancer. In TCRdb, the 5' RACE reads were re-called with MiXCR into one record per CDR3 protein. The sample gives around 87,000 distinct CDR3 sequences, about an eighth of which show up once; about 41% is in the top ten.

The receptor's source is a male donor with early-stage non-small cell lung cancer. The V gene is TRBV9, the J gene TRBJ1-1; D remains ambiguous. Here the sequenced sample was PBMCs, taken at surgery. As DNA, the CDR3 is TGTGCCAGCAGCCCCATGGGTAGGACGCACACTGAAGCTTTCTTT. Translating gives CASSPMGRTHTEAFF.